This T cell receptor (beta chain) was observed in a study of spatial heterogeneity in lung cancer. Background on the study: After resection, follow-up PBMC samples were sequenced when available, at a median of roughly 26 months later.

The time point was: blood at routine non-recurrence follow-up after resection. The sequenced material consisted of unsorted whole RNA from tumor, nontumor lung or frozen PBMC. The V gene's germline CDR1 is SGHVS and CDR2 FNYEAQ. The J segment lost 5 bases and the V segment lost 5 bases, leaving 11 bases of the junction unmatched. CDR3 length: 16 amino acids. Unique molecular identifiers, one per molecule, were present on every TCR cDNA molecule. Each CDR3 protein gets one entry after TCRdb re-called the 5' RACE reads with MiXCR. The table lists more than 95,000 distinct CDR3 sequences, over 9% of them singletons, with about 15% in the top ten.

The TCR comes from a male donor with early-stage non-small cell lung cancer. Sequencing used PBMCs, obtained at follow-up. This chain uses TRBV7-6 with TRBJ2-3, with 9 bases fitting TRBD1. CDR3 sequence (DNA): TGTGCCAGCAGCCGGGCGGGACAGGGAGGGGAAGATACGCAGTATTTT. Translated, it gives CASSRAGQGGEDTQYF.